This TCR beta chain originates from a study of OX40 agonist ivuxolimab in advanced cancers. With regard to the full study: Ivuxolimab was a fully human IgG2 agonistic monoclonal antibody targeting the costimulatory receptor OX40 (CD134). The paper describes the monotherapy dose-escalation part (N of about 47 patients) of the phase I trial of ivuxolimab. Of the roughly 54 dose-escalation patients, hepatocellular carcinoma was present in approximately 20, melanoma in approximately 15, renal cell carcinoma in 9 and head and neck cancer in 9. Peripheral TCRbeta sequencing was intended to test whether TCR sequence diversity was altered and clonal T-cell expansion was caused by ivuxolimab. Patients were allowed to have had prior anti-PD-1, anti-PD-L1 or anti-CTLA-4 therapy, and roughly two fifths of the dose-escalation patients had been treated with checkpoint inhibitors. Intravenous ivuxolimab was administered to patients every 2 weeks at six dose levels: 0.01, 0.1, 0.3, 1.5, 3 and 10 mg/kg. The dose-escalation cohort was around 83% male with a mean age of about 65 years, ranging from roughly 20 to 80. Partial responses occurred in three dose-escalation patients: two with cutaneous melanoma and one with hepatocellular carcinoma. On the study overall, not on this receptor specifically: At doses from 0.1 to 3.0 mg/kg, clonal expansion was seen in both CD4+ and CD8+ blood T cells between baseline and week 6. In partial responders in the 0.1-3.0 mg/kg groups, normalized peripheral clonal expansion was found to be among the lowest, especially among CD8+ T cells. The antigen specificity of the clonally expanded peripheral T cells was not determined. Low levels of normalized T-cell clonal expansion were also seen in some patients who did not respond. After ivuxolimab, more expanded clones were found on average in CD8+ T cells than in CD4+ T cells.

Genomic DNA was extracted from sorted cells for sequencing of the TCRbeta CDR3 region. TCRbeta CDR3 regions were sequenced using the immunoSEQ Assay. TCRdb holds this immuneACCESS table with in-frame rearrangements only. Some clones are missing; in checked studies, unresolved V genes explain under half, and the rest has no known cause. The sample records approximately 100,000 clones, roughly 89% of which are singletons. The ten top clones hold less than 1% of the sample. V and J lose 7 bases and 3 bases, and a span of 16 bases separates them. The CDR3 numbers 15 residues from cysteine through phenylalanine. This entry keeps only the CDR3 DNA: 45 bases, framed from base 1. The germline V gene specifies SGHTA as CDR1 and FQGNSA as CDR2. Patients with a history of autoimmune disease or receiving systemic immunosuppression were excluded from the trial. Peripheral blood for TCR sequencing was collected from all dose cohorts at baseline, on cycle 4 day 1, and on cycle 7 day 1. Samples came from an open-label, multicenter, first-in-human phase I dose-escalation trial of ivuxolimab. Adults with locally advanced or metastatic melanoma, renal cell, hepatocellular, or head and neck squamous cell carcinoma were enrolled in the trial. Before TCR sequencing, CD4+ and CD8+ T cells were separately sorted from peripheral blood.

Worth noting for this clone: Its antigen remains undetermined. Per-nucleotide qualities are absent, and no much larger clonotype sits a single base away.

The clonotype comes from an adult with an advanced solid tumor such as melanoma, head and neck, liver or kidney cancer. This chain is built from TRBV7-2 and TRBJ1-5; the D gene lacks a confident call. Material: CD4+ or CD8+ T cells sorted from blood, obtained in a trial of the OX40 agonist ivuxolimab. The base sequence is TGTGCCAGCACGAGAAGGGCGGGTCCCAATCAGCCCCAGCATTTT. Its protein is CASTRRAGPNQPQHF. When the CDR3 is completed using the reference TRBV7-2 and TRBJ1-5 genes on either side, the full variable domain is GAGVSQSPSNKVTEKGKDVELRCDPISGHTALYWYRQSLGQGLEFLIYFQGNSAPDKSGLPSDRFSAERTGGSVSTLTIQRTQQEDSAVYLCASTRRAGPNQPQHFGDGTRLSIL.